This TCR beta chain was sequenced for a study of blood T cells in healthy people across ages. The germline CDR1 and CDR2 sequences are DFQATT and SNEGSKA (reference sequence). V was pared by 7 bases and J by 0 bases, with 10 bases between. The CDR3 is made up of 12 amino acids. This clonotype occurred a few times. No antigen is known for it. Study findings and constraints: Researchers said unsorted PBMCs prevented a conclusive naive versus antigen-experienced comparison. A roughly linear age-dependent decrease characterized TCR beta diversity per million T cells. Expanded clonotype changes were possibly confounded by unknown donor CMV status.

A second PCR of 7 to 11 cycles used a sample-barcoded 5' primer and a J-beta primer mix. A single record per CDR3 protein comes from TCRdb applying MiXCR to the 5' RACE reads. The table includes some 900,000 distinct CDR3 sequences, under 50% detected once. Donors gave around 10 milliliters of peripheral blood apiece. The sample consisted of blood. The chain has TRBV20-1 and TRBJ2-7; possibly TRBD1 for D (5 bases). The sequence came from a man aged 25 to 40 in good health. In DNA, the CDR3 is TGCAGTGTCCCGACAGTCTCCTACGAGCAGTACTTC. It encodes CSVPTVSYEQYF.